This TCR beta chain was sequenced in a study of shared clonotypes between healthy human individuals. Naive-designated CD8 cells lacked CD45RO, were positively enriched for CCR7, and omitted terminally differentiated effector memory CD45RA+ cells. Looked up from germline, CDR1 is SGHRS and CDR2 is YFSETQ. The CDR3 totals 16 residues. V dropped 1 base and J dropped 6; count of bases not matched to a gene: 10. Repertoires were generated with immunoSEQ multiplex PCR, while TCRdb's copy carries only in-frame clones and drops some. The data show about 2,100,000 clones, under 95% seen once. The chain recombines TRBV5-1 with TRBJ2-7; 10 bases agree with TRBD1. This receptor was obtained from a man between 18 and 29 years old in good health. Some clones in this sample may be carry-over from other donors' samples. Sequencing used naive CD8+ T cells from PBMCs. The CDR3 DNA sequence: TGCGCCAGCAGCTTGACCTCGGGACAGGGGCTTTTCGAGCAGTACTTC. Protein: CASSLTSGQGLFEQYF. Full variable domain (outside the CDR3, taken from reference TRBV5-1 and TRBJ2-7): KAGVTQTPRYLIKTRGQQVTLSCSPISGHRSVSWYQQTPGQGLQFLFEYFSETQRNKGNFPGRFSGRQFSNSRSEMNVSTLELGDSALYLCASSLTSGQGLFEQYFGPGTRLTVT.